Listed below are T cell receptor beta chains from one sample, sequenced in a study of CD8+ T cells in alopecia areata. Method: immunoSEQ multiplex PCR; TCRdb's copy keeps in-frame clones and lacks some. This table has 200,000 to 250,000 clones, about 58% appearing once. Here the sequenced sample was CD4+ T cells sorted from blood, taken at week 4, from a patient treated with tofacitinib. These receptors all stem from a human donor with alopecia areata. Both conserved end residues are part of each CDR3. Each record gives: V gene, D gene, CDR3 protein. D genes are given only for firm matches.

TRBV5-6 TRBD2 CASIPSKPGGPGNTQYF
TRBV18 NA CASSPRDKYGYTF
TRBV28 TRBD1 CASSRPPGTGRSPLHF
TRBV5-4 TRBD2 CASRSSGGYYNEQFF
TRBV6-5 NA CASSPQRDSPLHF
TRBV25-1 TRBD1 CASSHQGQGETQYF
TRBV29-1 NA CSVHTGMVQETRYF
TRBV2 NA CASSDNSNYGYTF
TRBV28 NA CASSSSLPGEKLFF
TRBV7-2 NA CASSFRGQSNQPQHF
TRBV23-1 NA CASSPETGNEAFF
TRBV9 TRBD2 CASSVGPGGPETQYF
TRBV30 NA CAWRKRYGGNTEAFF
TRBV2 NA CASTLEKELFF
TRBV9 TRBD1 CASSVGTGGSEAFF
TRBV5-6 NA CASSLMRGDTEAFF
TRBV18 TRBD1 CASSPSTGGADYGYTF
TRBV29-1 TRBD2 CSVVILAGAFNEQFF
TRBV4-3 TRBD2 CASSPGLAGGRGRGANVLTF
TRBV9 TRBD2 CASSGSGGQSTDTQYF